Listed here is a single TCR beta chain. Its antigen remains unidentified. This record belongs to a study of shared clonotypes between healthy human individuals. Study overall: The donor pool was made up of two women and three men aged 18 to 49. Used for every donor were three CD4 naive, three CD4 memory, two CD8 naive and one CD8 memory plate. Study observations and caveats: Represented genetic and exposure-history diversity was restricted by having few donors.

Both subsets, CD45RA+ naive and CD45RA-negative memory, were split from the CD4+ cells. TCRdb's copy holds only in-frame clones and misses some; the assay was immunoSEQ multiplex PCR. The sample lists around 2.1 million clones, 90% to 97% occurring once. Germline trimming cut 2 bases from V and 14 bases from J; bases unmatched to any gene: 4. The CDR3 extends over 13 amino acids. Germline values: CDR1 SGHRS, CDR2 YFSETQ. This chain links TRBV5-1 with TRBJ2-1; 13 bases are a match to TRBD2. The sequenced material came from naive CD4+ T cells sorted from blood. Stated subset: CD45RA+ positively selected. The sequence was collected from a man aged 18 to 29 in good health. CDR3 DNA sequence: TGCGCCAGCAGCTTAGGACTAGCGGGGGCGAAGTTCTTC. Translation: CASSLGLAGAKFF.